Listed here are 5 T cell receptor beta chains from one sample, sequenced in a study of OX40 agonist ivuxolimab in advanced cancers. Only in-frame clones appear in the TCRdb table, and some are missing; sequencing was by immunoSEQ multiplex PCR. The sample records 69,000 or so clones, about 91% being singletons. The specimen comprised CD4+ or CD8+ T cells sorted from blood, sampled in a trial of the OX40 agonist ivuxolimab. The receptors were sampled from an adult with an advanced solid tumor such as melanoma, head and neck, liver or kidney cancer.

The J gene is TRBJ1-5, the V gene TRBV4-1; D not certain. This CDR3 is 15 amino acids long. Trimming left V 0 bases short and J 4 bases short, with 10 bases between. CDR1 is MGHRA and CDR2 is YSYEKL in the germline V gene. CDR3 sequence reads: CASSQDWSVNQPQHF. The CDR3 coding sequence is TGCGCCAGCAGCCAAGATTGGTCAGTTAATCAGCCCCAGCATTTT.

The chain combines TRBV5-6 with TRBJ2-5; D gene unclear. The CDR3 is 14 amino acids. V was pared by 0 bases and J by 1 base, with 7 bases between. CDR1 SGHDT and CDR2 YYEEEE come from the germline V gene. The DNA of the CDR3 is TGTGCCAGCAGCTTGGAAGACCTCCAAGAGACCCAGTACTTC. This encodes CASSLEDLQETQYF.

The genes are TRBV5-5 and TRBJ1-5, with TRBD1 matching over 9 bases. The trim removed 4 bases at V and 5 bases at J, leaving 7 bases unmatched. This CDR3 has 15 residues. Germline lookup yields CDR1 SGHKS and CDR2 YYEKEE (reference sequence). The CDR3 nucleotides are TGTGCCAGCAGCATGGACAGGGGAGGGTATCAGCCCCAGCATTTT. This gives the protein CASSMDRGGYQPQHF.

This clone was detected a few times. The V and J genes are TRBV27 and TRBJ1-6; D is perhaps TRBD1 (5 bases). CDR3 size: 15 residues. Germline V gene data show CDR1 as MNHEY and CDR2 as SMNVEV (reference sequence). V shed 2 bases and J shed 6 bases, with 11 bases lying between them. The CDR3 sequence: CASSLRGLPNSPLHF. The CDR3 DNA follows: TGTGCCAGCAGTTTAAGGGGACTCCCTAATTCACCCCTCCACTTT.

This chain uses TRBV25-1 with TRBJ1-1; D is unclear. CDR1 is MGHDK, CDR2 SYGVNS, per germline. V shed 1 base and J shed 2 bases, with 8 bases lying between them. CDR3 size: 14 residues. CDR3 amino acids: CASSEWLGNTEAFF. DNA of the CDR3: TGTGCCAGCAGTGAATGGCTCGGAAACACTGAAGCTTTCTTT. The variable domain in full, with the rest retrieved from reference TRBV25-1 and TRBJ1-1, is EADIYQTPRYLVIGTGKKITLECSQTMGHDKMYWYQQDPGMELHLIHYSYGVNSTEKGDLSSESTVSRIRTEHFPLTLESARPSHTSQYLCASSEWLGNTEAFFGQGTRLTVV.